This is a list of T cell receptor beta chains from one sample in a study of beta chain features in type 1 diabetes. Produced via immunoSEQ multiplex PCR; TCRdb's table is partial and in-frame only. The sample yields about 150,000 clones, less than 11% seen once. The sample was naive CD4+ T cells from blood. Source of these receptors: a young man in good health. The CDR3 runs from the conserved cysteine through the conserved F or W. The D gene is left open where the match is weak. Clone size is shown for a subset of rows, as once, few, many or a class of expanded clone.

D gene,J gene,V gene,clone size,CDR3 protein,CDR3 DNA
TRBD2,TRBJ2-5,TRBV29-1,many,CSGLTSAGETQYF,TGCAGCGGCCTCACTAGCGCGGGAGAGACCCAGTACTTC
-,TRBJ2-1,TRBV6-4,-,CASSDHYRGGDEQFF,TGTGCCAGCAGTGACCACTACAGGGGGGGGGATGAGCAGTTCTTC
TRBD1,TRBJ2-1,TRBV7-2,few,CASSLGQGQYNEQFF,TGTGCCAGCAGCTTAGGACAGGGGCAATACAATGAGCAGTTCTTC
-,TRBJ2-7,TRBV6-5,few,CASKSSYEQYF,TGTGCCAGCAAGAGCTCCTACGAGCAGTACTTC
-,TRBJ2-3,TRBV6-6,-,CASSGTFDGDTQYF,TGTGCCAGCAGCGGGACATTTGACGGAGATACGCAGTATTTT
-,TRBJ1-1,TRBV4-2,few,CASSQVLRAGGTEAFF,TGTGCCAGCAGCCAAGTACTTAGGGCGGGAGGCACTGAAGCTTTCTTT
-,TRBJ1-1,TRBV5-1,-,CASREQMNTEAFF,TGCGCCAGCAGGGAGCAGATGAACACTGAAGCTTTCTTT
-,TRBJ1-1,TRBV7-8,-,CASSRFRDTEAFF,TGTGCCAGCAGCAGATTCCGGGACACCGAAGCTTTCTTT
TRBD1,TRBJ2-7,TRBV10-1,few,CASSEGSGQGSSEQYF,TGCGCCAGCAGTGAAGGGTCCGGACAGGGGTCTTCCGAGCAGTACTTC
TRBD2,TRBJ2-1,TRBV29-1,few,CSVGGSGEGNEQFF,TGCAGCGTTGGGGGTAGCGGGGAGGGAAATGAGCAGTTCTTC
-,TRBJ1-1,TRBV6-4,-,CASSDQMNTEAFF,TGTGCCAGCAGTGACCAGATGAACACTGAAGCTTTCTTT
TRBD1,TRBJ2-5,TRBV4-3,-,CASSQGDREGFQYF,TGCGCCAGCAGCCAAGGGGACAGGGAAGGTTTCCAGTACTTC
-,TRBJ2-1,TRBV6-6,-,CASTFNGNEQFF,TGTGCCAGCACCTTCAACGGCAATGAGCAGTTCTTC
TRBD2,TRBJ2-1,TRBV9,-,CASSGGGGSGNEQFF,TGTGCCAGCAGCGGTGGCGGGGGTTCTGGCAATGAGCAGTTCTTC
-,TRBJ1-1,TRBV18,few,CASSPSGGAYPEAFF,TGTGCCAGCTCACCGAGCGGGGGGGCCTACCCTGAAGCTTTCTTT
TRBD1,TRBJ2-7,TRBV5-4,few,CASSLEAGQGRYEQYF,TGTGCCAGCAGCTTGGAGGCGGGACAGGGAAGATACGAGCAGTACTTC
-,TRBJ2-1,TRBV14,many,CASSHRGSGDEQFF,TGTGCCAGCAGCCACCGGGGGTCCGGGGATGAGCAGTTCTTC
-,TRBJ1-2,TRBV28,few,CASSFQNYGYTF,TGTGCCAGCAGTTTCCAGAACTATGGCTACACCTTC
TRBD1,TRBJ1-5,TRBV6-1,-,CASIAGTGENQPQHF,TGTGCCAGCATCGCGGGGACAGGGGAGAATCAGCCCCAGCATTTT
TRBD1,TRBJ2-5,TRBV29-1,many,CSVEDLGQGQTQYF,TGCAGCGTTGAAGATCTGGGACAGGGGCAGACCCAGTACTTC
TRBD1,TRBJ2-1,TRBV5-1,-,CASSFGTGVAGEQFF,TGCGCCAGCAGCTTTGGGACAGGGGTAGCTGGTGAGCAGTTCTTC
TRBD1,TRBJ1-3,TRBV9,-,CASSPDRGLGNTIYF,TGTGCCAGCAGCCCAGACAGGGGGCTCGGAAACACCATATATTTT
TRBD2,TRBJ2-2,TRBV4-2,-,CASSLAGGDLFF,TGTGCCAGCTCCTTAGCGGGGGGAGACCTGTTTTTT
TRBD2,TRBJ2-7,TRBV6-6,many,CASSQGLAGEQYF,TGTGCCAGCAGTCAGGGACTAGCGGGGGAGCAGTACTTC
TRBD1,TRBJ1-2,TRBV7-2,few,CASSEQGLNYGYTF,TGTGCCAGCAGCGAACAGGGGTTGAACTATGGCTACACCTTC
TRBD1,TRBJ2-2,TRBV15,-,CATREPGQGTTGELFF,TGTGCCACCAGAGAACCTGGACAGGGTACTACCGGGGAGCTGTTTTTT
TRBD2,TRBJ2-5,TRBV9,-,CASSPPQRGGEETQYF,TGTGCCAGCAGCCCACCACAGCGGGGGGGGGAAGAGACCCAGTACTTC
TRBD1,TRBJ2-7,TRBV7-8,-,CASSSTGGYEQYF,TGTGCCAGCAGCTCGACAGGGGGCTACGAGCAGTACTTC
TRBD1,TRBJ2-6,TRBV4-3,once,CASSQATGAGANVLTF,TGCGCCAGCAGCCAAGCGACAGGGGCCGGGGCCAACGTCCTGACTTTC
-,TRBJ2-5,TRBV7-8,few,CASSLNGGLQETQYF,TGTGCCAGCAGCTTAAACGGGGGGCTCCAAGAGACCCAGTACTTC
TRBD1,TRBJ2-7,TRBV2,few,CASQTRQGAYEQYF,TGTGCCAGCCAGACTCGACAGGGGGCCTACGAGCAGTACTTC
TRBD1,TRBJ2-2,TRBV4-2,few,CASSHPGQGADTGELFF,TGTGCCAGCAGCCACCCGGGACAGGGGGCGGACACCGGGGAGCTGTTTTTT
TRBD1,TRBJ1-4,TRBV7-6,few,CASSLLGQGNEKLFF,TGTGCCAGCAGCTTATTGGGACAGGGTAATGAAAAACTGTTTTTT
-,TRBJ2-6,TRBV10-3,few,CAISPQGMSSGANVLTF,TGTGCCATCAGTCCACAGGGTATGAGCTCTGGGGCCAACGTCCTGACTTTC
-,TRBJ1-6,TRBV4-1,-,CASSKGQTYNSPLHF,TGCGCCAGCAGCAAAGGACAGACCTATAATTCACCCCTCCACTTT
-,TRBJ1-5,TRBV19,many,CASRLGAYSNQPQHF,TGTGCCAGTAGGCTGGGGGCCTATAGCAATCAGCCCCAGCATTTT
TRBD1,TRBJ2-1,TRBV7-2,few,CASSKGQEVNEQFF,TGTGCCAGCAGCAAAGGACAGGAGGTCAATGAGCAGTTCTTC
-,TRBJ2-7,TRBV5-4,few,CASSQPGTGGYEQYF,TGTGCCAGCAGCCAACCCGGGACTGGGGGGTACGAGCAGTACTTC
-,TRBJ1-2,TRBV5-1,few,CASSLATGPYGYTF,TGCGCCAGCAGCTTGGCCACAGGACCCTATGGCTACACCTTC
TRBD1,TRBJ2-1,TRBV29-1,many,CSVDSGTGYNEQFF,TGCAGCGTTGATTCGGGGACAGGGTACAATGAGCAGTTCTTC
TRBD1,TRBJ1-5,TRBV7-2,-,CASSPQGIGSQPQHF,TGTGCCAGCAGCCCACAGGGGATAGGGAGTCAGCCCCAGCATTTT
TRBD1,TRBJ2-7,TRBV7-9,-,CASSKDRWAYEQYF,TGTGCCAGCAGCAAGGACAGGTGGGCCTACGAGCAGTACTTC
TRBD2,TRBJ2-1,TRBV5-4,-,CASSPSSTGGLYNEQFF,TGTGCCAGCAGCCCTAGTTCTACCGGGGGGTTGTACAATGAGCAGTTCTTC
-,TRBJ2-4,TRBV30,few,CAWSRGFDKNIQYF,TGTGCCTGGAGTAGAGGGTTTGACAAAAACATTCAGTACTTC
TRBD1,TRBJ2-7,TRBV7-8,-,CASTPGQGAHEQYF,TGTGCCAGCACCCCAGGACAGGGGGCCCACGAGCAGTACTTC
-,TRBJ2-4,TRBV19,-,CASSRWNIQYF,TGTGCCAGTAGTCGGTGGAACATTCAGTACTTC
TRBD2,TRBJ2-2,TRBV19,few,CASSPRGRGHTGELFF,TGTGCCAGTAGTCCCCGGGGGAGGGGCCACACCGGGGAGCTGTTTTTT
TRBD1,TRBJ2-5,TRBV9,-,CASSPQGPLKETQYF,TGTGCCAGCAGCCCACAGGGGCCCCTAAAAGAGACCCAGTACTTC
TRBD1,TRBJ2-2,TRBV5-8,-,CASSFGTVNTGELFF,TGTGCCAGCAGCTTCGGGACAGTGAACACCGGGGAGCTGTTTTTT
-,TRBJ1-1,TRBV27,-,CASSATWGGHTEAFF,TGTGCCAGCAGTGCAACCTGGGGGGGTCACACTGAAGCTTTCTTT
-,TRBJ2-3,TRBV30,-,CAWSGGADTQYF,TGTGCCTGGAGCGGGGGAGCAGATACGCAGTATTTT
-,TRBJ1-5,TRBV7-9,-,CASSSAGWQPQHF,TGTGCCAGCAGCTCCGCGGGATGGCAGCCCCAGCATTTT
-,TRBJ2-7,TRBV30,-,CAGLKPGTTTYEQYF,TGTGCCGGCCTCAAACCCGGGACAACTACTTACGAGCAGTACTTC
-,TRBJ1-6,TRBV6-1,-,CASSARRGLDGSSPLHF,TGTGCCAGCAGTGCAAGACGGGGTCTTGACGGTAGTTCACCCCTCCACTTT
TRBD1,TRBJ2-1,TRBV6-5,few,CASSRPGQVTFF,TGTGCCAGCAGCCGACCGGGACAGGTTACGTTCTTC